Sequencing of this T cell receptor beta chain was carried out in a study of blood T cells in healthy people across ages. Study-wide points: Older age went with lower TCR beta diversity per million T cells, in a roughly linear way.

Through a sample-barcoded 5' primer and a J-beta primer mix, a second PCR was run for about 7 to 12 cycles. Every molecule of cDNA carried a tag from a template-switch adaptor with 12 random nucleotides. Sequencing of every sample gave 2.5 million or more CDR3-containing paired-end reads. Each CDR3 protein is one row after TCRdb ran MiXCR on the 5' RACE reads. The table shows some 1.1 million distinct CDR3 sequences, with around two fifths occurring only once. This clonotype was counted a few times. Its target is not known. The CDR3 extends over 14 amino acids. Germline trimming cut 5 bases from V and 3 bases from J; bases unmatched to any gene: 6. The V gene's germline CDR1 is MDHEN and CDR2 SYDVKM.

The chain recombines TRBV28 with TRBJ1-1; 7 bases line up with TRBD1. Source material: blood. The TCR sequence derives from a young man in good health. The CDR3 sequence: CASSTDRTDTEAFF. The CDR3 DNA sequence: TGTGCCAGCAGTACGGACAGGACGGACACTGAAGCTTTCTTT.